The present TCR beta chain was sequenced within a study of CD8+CD57+ T cells in acquired aplastic anemia (dated by TCRdb to 2016 to 2019). As for the study more broadly: Extracted DNA from sorted CD4+ and CD8+ cells averaged approximately 3 ug, ranging from 0.2 to 27.4 ug. CD8+CD57+ expansion was defined as frequency above the mean frequency observed in healthy subjects.

General findings and caveats noted by the study authors: Patients and healthy controls showed no significant difference in CD8+ Simpson's diversity (P=0.060). Approximately 27 CD8+ CDR3 sequences were found in both patients and controls but appeared to be highly expressed in patients and within the immunodominant clones of the patients.

Flow cytometry had shown CD8+CD57+ cell expansion in the patients selected for sequencing. Every patient had severe acquired aplastic anemia, diagnosed using the International Study of Aplastic Anemia and Agranulocytosis and Camitta criteria. Patients had received no therapy at the time of blood sampling. In this study, sorted CD4+ and CD8+ T cells from the blood of healthy subjects and of severe aplastic anemia patients had their TCR repertoires deep-sequenced. Patients were enrolled in the USA under clinicaltrials.gov protocols 00001620, 01623167, 00001397, 00071045, 00081523 and 00961064. Ficoll-Paque density gradient centrifugation was used to isolate peripheral blood mononuclear cells. Before DNA extraction, CD4+ and CD8+ T cells were sorted with FACS or magnetic beads. With regard to this clonotype: It lacks a known antigen. No quality values exist for individual bases; no much larger clone is one base distant.

Genomic DNA was used as template for profiling of TCR beta VDJ combinations and CDR3 sequences. TCR repertoire sequencing was run on an Illumina HiSeq 2000. On the study's bioinformatics: Repertoires were assessed using TRBV/TRBJ rearrangement plots, CDR3 size and DJ length profiles, and Simpson's diversity index. The immunodominant clone was defined as the most abundant DNA sequence in deep sequencing data. CDR3 amino acid sequences were screened for sharing across subjects and were compared with published repertoires and the VDJdb database. The public reads were reprocessed in TCRdb via fastp at Q25 and MiXCR, keeping in-frame beta chains. One record per CDR3 amino acid sequence lists the most common genes and DNA. The V and J calls follow TCRdb's processing rather than the paper's. Within this sample are around 200,000 distinct CDR3 sequences, with 48% of them counted one time only. Together, the top ten hold around 1.8% of the sample.

The CDR3 measures 13 amino acids from cysteine to phenylalanine. The retained sequence is limited to the CDR3, 39 bases, with the frame set at the first base. Clipping removes 5 bases from V and 4 bases from J, with 5 as the unmatched junction base count. Via the germline V gene (reference sequence), CDR1 is DFQATT and CDR2 SNEGSKA. Sequencing was carried out using sorted CD4+, CD8+, or CD8+CD57+ T cells (not recorded which) from PBMCs. This receptor was taken from a human donor with aplastic anemia. The chain couples TRBV20-1 to TRBJ2-7; 10 bases in between match TRBD1. This receptor carries the CDR3 CSARPGQGYEQYF. DNA sequence: TGCAGTGCTCGACCGGGACAGGGGTACGAGCAGTACTTC.